This T cell receptor beta chain comes out of a study of blood T cell repertoires in COVID-19. This clone has a handful of counts. The ends were cut back, 3 bases at V and 7 bases at J, with 16 bases in the middle. The CDR3 has 16 residues. Germline V lookup: CDR1 KGHSH, CDR2 LQKENI. Original analysis: Amplification with reference gene primers provided the estimates of nucleated cell counts. This table comes from immunoSEQ multiplex PCR, and its TCRdb copy is limited to in-frame clones, with some not included. The V and J calls and clone size are taken from that table; D and trimming were inferred from the DNA. The top ten hold around 21% of the sample, which has around 50,000 clones, around 87% seen once.

The sample comprised peripheral blood. The V call is TRBV18, the J call TRBJ1-6; no clear D. This sequence was found in a woman older than 75 with COVID-19, enrolled during active disease. The CDR3 bases are TGTGCCAGCTCACCTTCCCCCCCGGGTGGAAATTCACCCCTCCACTTT. Amino acid sequence: CASSPSPPGGNSPLHF.